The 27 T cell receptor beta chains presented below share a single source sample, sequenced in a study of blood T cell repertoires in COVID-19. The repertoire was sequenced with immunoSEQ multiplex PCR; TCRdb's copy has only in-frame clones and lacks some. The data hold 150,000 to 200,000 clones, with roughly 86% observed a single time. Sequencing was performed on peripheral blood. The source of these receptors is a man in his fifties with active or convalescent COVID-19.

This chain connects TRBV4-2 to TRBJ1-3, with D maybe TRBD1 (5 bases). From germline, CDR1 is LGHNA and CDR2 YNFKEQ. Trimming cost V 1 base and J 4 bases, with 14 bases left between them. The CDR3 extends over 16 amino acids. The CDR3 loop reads CASSQGQRLQGNTIYF. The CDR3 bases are TGTGCCAGCAGCCAAGGACAGCGACTTCAGGGAAACACCATATATTTT.

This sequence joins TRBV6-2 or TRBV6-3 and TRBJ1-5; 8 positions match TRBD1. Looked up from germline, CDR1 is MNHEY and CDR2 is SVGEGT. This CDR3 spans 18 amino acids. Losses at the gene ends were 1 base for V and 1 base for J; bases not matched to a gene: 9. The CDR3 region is CASSYLFGQGGSNQPQHF. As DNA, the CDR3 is TGTGCCAGCAGTTACTTATTTGGACAGGGAGGGAGCAATCAGCCCCAGCATTTT.

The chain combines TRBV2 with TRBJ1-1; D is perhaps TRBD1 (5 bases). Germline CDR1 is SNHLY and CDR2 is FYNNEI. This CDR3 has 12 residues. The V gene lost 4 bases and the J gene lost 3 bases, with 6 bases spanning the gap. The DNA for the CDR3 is TGTGCCAGCAGTGGGGGGGACACTGAAGCTTTCTTT. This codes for CASSGGDTEAFF. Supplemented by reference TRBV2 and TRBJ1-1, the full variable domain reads EPEVTQTPSHQVTQMGQEVILRCVPISNHLYFYWYRQILGQKVEFLVSFYNNEISEKSEIFDDQFSVERPDGSNFTLKIRSTKLEDSAMYFCASSGGDTEAFFGQGTRLTVV.

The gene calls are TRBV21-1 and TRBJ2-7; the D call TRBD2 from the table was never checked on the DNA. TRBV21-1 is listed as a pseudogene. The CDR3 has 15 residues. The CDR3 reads CASSKVATTIYEQYF. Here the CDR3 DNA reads TGTGCCAGCAGCAAAGTCGCGACTACGATCTACGAGCAGTACTTC.

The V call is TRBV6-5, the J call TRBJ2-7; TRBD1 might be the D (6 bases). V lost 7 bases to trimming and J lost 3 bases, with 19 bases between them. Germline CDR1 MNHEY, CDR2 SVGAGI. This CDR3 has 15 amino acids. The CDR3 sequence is CASKLQGIVGYEQYF. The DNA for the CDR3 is TGTGCCAGCAAACTACAGGGTATAGTGGGCTACGAGCAGTACTTC.

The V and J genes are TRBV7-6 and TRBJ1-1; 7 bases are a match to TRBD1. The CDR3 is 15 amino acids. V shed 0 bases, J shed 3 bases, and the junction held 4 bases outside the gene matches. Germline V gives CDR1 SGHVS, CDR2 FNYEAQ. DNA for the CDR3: TGTGCCAGCAGCTTAGCGGCAGGGGGAGACACTGAAGCTTTCTTT. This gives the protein CASSLAAGGDTEAFF. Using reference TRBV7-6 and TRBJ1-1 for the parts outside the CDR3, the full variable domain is GAGVSQSPRYKVTKRGQDVALRCDPISGHVSLYWYRQALGQGPEFLTYFNYEAQQDKSGLPNDRFSAERPEGSISTLTIQRTEQRDSAMYRCASSLAAGGDTEAFFGQGTRLTVV.

CDR3 sequence: CASSRTSGRGNEQFF. As DNA, the CDR3 is TGTGCCAGCAGCCGAACTAGCGGGAGGGGGAATGAGCAGTTCTTC. This chain uses TRBV5-6 with TRBJ2-1, with 13 bases aligning to TRBD2. The V and J ends lost 4 bases and 7 bases, in that order; junction bases with no gene match: 5. Per the germline V gene, CDR1 is SGHDT and CDR2 is YYEEEE. This CDR3 has 15 amino acids.

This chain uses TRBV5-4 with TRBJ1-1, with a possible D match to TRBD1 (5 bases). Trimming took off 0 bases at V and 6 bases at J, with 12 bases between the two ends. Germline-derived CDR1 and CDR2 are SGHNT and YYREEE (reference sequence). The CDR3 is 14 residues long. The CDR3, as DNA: TGTGCCAGCAGCTTGGCCGCGGGGGGGGCTGAAGCTTTCTTT. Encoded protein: CASSLAAGGAEAFF. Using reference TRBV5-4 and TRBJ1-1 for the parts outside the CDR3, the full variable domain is ETGVTQSPTHLIKTRGQQVTLRCSSQSGHNTVSWYQQALGQGPQFIFQYYREEENGRGNFPPRFSGLQFPNYSSELNVNALELDDSALYLCASSLAAGGAEAFFGQGTRLTVV.

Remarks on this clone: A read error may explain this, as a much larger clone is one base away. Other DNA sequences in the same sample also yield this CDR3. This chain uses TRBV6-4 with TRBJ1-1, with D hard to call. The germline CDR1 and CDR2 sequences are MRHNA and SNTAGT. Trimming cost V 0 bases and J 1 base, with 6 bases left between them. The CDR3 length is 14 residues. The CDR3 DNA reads TGTGCCAGCAGTGACTCTGACAAGAACACTGAAGCTTTCTTT. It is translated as CASSDSDKNTEAFF.

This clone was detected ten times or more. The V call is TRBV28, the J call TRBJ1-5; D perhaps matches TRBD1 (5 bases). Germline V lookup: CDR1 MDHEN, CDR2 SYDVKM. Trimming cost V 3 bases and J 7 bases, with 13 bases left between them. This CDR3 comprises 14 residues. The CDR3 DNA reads TGTGCCAGCAGTTTGGTCTTGGGGGGGCAGCCCCAGCATTTT. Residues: CASSLVLGGQPQHF. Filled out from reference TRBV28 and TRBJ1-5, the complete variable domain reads DVKVTQSSRYLVKRTGEKVFLECVQDMDHENMFWYRQDPGLGLRLIYFSYDVKMKEKGDIPEGYSVSREKKERFSLILESASTNQTSMYLCASSLVLGGQPQHFGDGTRLSIL.

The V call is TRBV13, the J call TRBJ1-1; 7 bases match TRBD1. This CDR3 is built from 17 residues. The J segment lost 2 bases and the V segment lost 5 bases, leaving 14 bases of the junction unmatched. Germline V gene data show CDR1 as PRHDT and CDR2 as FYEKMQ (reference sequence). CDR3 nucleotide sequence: TGTGCCAGCAGCCCTCTCCGAGGCGGGACAGCTAACACTGAAGCTTTCTTT. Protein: CASSPLRGGTANTEAFF.

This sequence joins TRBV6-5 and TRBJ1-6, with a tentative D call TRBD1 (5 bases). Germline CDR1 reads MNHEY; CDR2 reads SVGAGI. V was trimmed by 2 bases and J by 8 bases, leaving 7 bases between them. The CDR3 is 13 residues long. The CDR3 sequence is CASSYRRDSPLHF. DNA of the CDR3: TGTGCCAGCAGTTACCGCAGGGATTCACCCCTCCACTTT.

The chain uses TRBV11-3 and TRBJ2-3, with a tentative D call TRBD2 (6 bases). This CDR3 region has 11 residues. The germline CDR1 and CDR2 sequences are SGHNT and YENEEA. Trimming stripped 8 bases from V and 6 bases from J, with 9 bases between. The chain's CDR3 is CASRGTDTQYF. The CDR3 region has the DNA TGTGCCAGCCGGGGGACGGATACGCAGTATTTT.

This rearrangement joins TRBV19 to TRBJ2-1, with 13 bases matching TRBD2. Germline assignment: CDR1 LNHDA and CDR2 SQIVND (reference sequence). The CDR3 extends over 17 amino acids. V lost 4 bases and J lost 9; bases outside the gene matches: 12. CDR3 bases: TGTGCCAGTAGTAGACTAGCGGGAGGTTCAATAGGTGGTGAGCAGTTCTTC. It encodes CASSRLAGGSIGGEQFF.

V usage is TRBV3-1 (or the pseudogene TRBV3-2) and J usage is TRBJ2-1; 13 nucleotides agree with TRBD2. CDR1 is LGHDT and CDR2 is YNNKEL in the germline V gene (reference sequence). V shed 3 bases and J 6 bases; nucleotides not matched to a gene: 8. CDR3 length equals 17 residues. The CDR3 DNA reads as TGTGCCAGCAGCCACCGACTAGCGGGAGGAGGTTTCAATGAGCAGTTCTTC. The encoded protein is CASSHRLAGGGFNEQFF.

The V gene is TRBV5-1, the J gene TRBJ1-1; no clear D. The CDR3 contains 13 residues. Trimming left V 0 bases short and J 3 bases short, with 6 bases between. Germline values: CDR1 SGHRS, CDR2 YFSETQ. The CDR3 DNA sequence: TGCGCCAGCAGCTTGGGTAGTTACACTGAAGCTTTCTTT. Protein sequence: CASSLGSYTEAFF. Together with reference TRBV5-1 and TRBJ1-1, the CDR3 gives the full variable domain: KAGVTQTPRYLIKTRGQQVTLSCSPISGHRSVSWYQQTPGQGLQFLFEYFSETQRNKGNFPGRFSGRQFSNSRSEMNVSTLELGDSALYLCASSLGSYTEAFFGQGTRLTVV.

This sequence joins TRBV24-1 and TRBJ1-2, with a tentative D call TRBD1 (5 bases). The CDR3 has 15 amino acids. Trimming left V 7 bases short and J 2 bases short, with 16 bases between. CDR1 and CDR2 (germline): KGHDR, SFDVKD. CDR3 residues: CATSPAGDWNYGYTF. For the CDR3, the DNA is TGTGCCACCAGCCCGGCGGGGGACTGGAACTATGGCTACACCTTC.

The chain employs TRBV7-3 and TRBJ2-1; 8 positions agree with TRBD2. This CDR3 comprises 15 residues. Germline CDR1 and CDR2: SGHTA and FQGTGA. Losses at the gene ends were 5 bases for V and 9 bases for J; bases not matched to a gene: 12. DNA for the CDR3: TGTGCCAGCAGCCCTACCGGGACTAGTCAGTCTGAGCAGTTCTTC. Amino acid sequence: CASSPTGTSQSEQFF.

The CDR3 loop reads CASSTDWDEQFF. CDR3 DNA sequence: TGTGCCAGCAGCACCGACTGGGATGAGCAGTTCTTC. This chain joins TRBV6-5 and TRBJ2-1; D remains unclear. Trimming removed 6 bases at V and 8 bases at J, with 11 bases between. The CDR3 contains 12 residues. Looked up from germline, CDR1 is MNHEY and CDR2 is SVGAGI.

The CDR3 sequence: CASSLVRETYNEQFF. Written as DNA, the CDR3 is TGCGCCAGCAGCTTGGTCCGGGAGACCTACAATGAGCAGTTCTTC. The genes are TRBV5-1 and TRBJ2-1; perhaps TRBD2 as D (6 bases). Trimming shortened V by 0 bases and J by 2 bases, and 9 bases separated the two germline ends. There are 15 residues in the CDR3. Per germline, CDR1 SGHRS and CDR2 YFSETQ.

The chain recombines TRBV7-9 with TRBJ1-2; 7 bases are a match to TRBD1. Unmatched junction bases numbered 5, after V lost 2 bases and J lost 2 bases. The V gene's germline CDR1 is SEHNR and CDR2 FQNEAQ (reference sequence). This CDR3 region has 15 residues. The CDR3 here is CASSLRQGTNYGYTF. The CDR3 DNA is TGTGCCAGCAGCTTACGACAGGGTACGAACTATGGCTACACCTTC.

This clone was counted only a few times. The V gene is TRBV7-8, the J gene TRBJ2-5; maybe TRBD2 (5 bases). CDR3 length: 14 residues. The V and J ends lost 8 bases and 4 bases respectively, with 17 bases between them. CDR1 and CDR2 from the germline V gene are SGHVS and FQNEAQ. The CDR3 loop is CASAMAQGRETQYF. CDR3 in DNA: TGTGCCAGCGCCATGGCCCAAGGGAGAGAGACCCAGTACTTC.

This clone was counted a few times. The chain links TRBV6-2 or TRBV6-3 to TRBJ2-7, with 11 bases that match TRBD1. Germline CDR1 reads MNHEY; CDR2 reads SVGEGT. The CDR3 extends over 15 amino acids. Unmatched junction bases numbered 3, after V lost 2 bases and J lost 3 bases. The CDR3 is CASSYPGQGVYEQYF. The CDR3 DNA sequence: TGTGCCAGCAGTTACCCGGGACAGGGGGTCTACGAGCAGTACTTC.

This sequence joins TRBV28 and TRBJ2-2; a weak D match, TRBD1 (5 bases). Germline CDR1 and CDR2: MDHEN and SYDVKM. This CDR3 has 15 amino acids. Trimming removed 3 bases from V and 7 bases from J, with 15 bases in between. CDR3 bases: TGTGCCAGCAGTTTCTATCCAGGGAATCTCGGGGAGCTGTTTTTT. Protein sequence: CASSFYPGNLGELFF.

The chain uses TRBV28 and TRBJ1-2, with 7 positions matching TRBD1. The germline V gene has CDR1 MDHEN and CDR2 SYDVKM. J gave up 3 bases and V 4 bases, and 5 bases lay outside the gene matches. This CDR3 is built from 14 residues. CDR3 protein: CASSSTGIYYGYTF. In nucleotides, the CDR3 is TGTGCCAGCAGTTCGACAGGGATTTACTATGGCTACACCTTC.

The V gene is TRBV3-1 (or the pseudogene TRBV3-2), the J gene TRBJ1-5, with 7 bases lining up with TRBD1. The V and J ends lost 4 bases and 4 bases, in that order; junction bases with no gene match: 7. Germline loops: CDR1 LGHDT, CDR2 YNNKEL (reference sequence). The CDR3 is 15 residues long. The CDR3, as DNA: TGTGCCAGCAGCCCGCAGGGACAGAATAATCAGCCCCAGCATTTT. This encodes CASSPQGQNNQPQHF.

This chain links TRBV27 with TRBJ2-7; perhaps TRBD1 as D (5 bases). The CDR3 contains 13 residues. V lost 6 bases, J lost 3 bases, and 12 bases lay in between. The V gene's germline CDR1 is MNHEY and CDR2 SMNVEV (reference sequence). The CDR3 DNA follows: TGTGCCAGCAGCTCTAGAAGGGGCTACGAGCAGTACTTC. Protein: CASSSRRGYEQYF.